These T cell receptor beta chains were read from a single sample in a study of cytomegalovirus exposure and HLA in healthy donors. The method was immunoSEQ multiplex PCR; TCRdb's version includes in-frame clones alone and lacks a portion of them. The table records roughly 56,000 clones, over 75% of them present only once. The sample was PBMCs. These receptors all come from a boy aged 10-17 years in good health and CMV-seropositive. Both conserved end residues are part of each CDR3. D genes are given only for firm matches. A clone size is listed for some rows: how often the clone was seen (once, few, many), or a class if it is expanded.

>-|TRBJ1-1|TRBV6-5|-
TGTGCCAGCCTCTCTCGGACAAACACTGAAGCTTTCTTT
CASLSRTNTEAFF
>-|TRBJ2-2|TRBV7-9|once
TGTGCCAGCAGCTTGAGTTTCAACGGGGAGCTGTTTTTT
CASSLSFNGELFF
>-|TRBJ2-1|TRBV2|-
TGTGCCAGCGGGGCTAGCTCCTACAATGAGCAGTTCTTC
CASGASSYNEQFF
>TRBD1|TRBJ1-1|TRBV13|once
TGTGCCAGCAGCTATCTCGGGACAGGGAACGCTGAAGCTTTCTTT
CASSYLGTGNAEAFF
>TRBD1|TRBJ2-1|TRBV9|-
TGTGCCAGCAGCCCCTCGGGACAGGGGGCGAATGAGCAGTTCTTC
CASSPSGQGANEQFF
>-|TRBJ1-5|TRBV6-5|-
TGTGCCAGCAGTTACTGGCCGCGGGAGGATCAGCCCCAGCATTTT
CASSYWPREDQPQHF
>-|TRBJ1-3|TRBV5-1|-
TGCGCCAGCAGCTTGGCCCAACGGTTTACTGGAAACACCATATATTTT
CASSLAQRFTGNTIYF
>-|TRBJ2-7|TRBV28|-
TGTGCCAGCACCCCCGGCCTTGTCGACAGACCTAACCCCTACGAGCAGTACTTC
CASTPGLVDRPNPYEQYF
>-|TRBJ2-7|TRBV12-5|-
TGTGCTAGTGGTCCCGGGAGTTCCTACGAGCAGTACTTC
CASGPGSSYEQYF
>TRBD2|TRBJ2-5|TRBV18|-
TGTGCCAGCTCACCCTCCTGGGGGGGCCAAGAGACCCAGTACTTC
CASSPSWGGQETQYF
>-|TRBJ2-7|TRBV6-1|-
TGTGCCAGCAGTGACGGGGTTGGAGCCCTTTTGACGGACGAGCAGTACTTC
CASSDGVGALLTDEQYF
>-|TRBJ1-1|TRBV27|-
TGTGCCAGCAAGATAACAGGAAACACTGAAGCTTTCTTT
CASKITGNTEAFF
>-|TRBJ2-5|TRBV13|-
TGTGCCAGCAGCAGAACGGGGGACCAAGAGACCCAGTACTTC
CASSRTGDQETQYF
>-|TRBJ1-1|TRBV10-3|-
TGTGCCATCAGTGAGTCGGTAGAGAACACTGAAGCTTTCTTT
CAISESVENTEAFF
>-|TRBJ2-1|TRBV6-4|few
TGTGCCAGCAGTCTTACAGCAGGCCGTAATGAGCAGTTCTTC
CASSLTAGRNEQFF
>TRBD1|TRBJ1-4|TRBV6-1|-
TGTGCCAGCAGTGTAGGGACAGGGGGTAATGAAAAACTGTTTTTT
CASSVGTGGNEKLFF
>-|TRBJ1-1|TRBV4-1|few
TGCGCCAGCAGGGCGGGGGGGTTACCTGAAGCTTTCTTT
CASRAGGLPEAFF
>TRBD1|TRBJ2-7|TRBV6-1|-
TGTGCCAGCAGCCGAAGGGGGACAGGGGACGAGCAGTACTTC
CASSRRGTGDEQYF
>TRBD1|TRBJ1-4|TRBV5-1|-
TGCGCCAGCAGCTCTGAAACCGGGACAGCTCGAGAAAAACTGTTTTTT
CASSSETGTAREKLFF
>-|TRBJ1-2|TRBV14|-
TGTGCCAGCAGCCAAGCCGTCAGTAACTATGGCTACACCTTC
CASSQAVSNYGYTF
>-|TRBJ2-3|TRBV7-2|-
TGTGCCAGCAGCGCGAGCGTGGGGCGTGCAGATACGCAGTATTTT
CASSASVGRADTQYF
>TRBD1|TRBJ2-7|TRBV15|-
TGTGCCACCAGCAGAGGTAGGGACAGTGGCCACGAGCAGTACTTC
CATSRGRDSGHEQYF
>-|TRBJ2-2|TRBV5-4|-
TGTGCCAGCAGCTTGGAGCCGGGTGGGAACACCGGGGAGCTGTTTTTT
CASSLEPGGNTGELFF
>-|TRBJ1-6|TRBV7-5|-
TGTGCCAGAAGCTTAGGGCCGGGGGGTCCCCTCCACTTT
CARSLGPGGPLHF
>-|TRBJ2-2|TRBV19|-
TGTGCCAGTAGTATAGCTAGGATAACGAGAATCGGGGAGCTGTTTTTT
CASSIARITRIGELFF
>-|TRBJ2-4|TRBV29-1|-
TGCAGCGTTTTCCGGGACGGAGGGGGCAACATTCAGTACTTC
CSVFRDGGGNIQYF
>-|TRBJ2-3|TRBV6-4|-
TGTGCCAGCGCCCGAAAGGGGGGGGGAGTCGATACGCAGTATTTT
CASARKGGGVDTQYF
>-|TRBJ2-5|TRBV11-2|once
TGTGCCAGCAGCTCGACGAGGGAGACCCAGTACTTC
CASSSTRETQYF
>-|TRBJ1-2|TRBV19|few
TGTGCCAGTAGTCGCCAGGGTAGCGGCTACACCTTC
CASSRQGSGYTF
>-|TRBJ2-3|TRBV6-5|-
TGTGCCAGCAGTTACGGAGAAACAGATACGCAGTATTTT
CASSYGETDTQYF
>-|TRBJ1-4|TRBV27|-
TGTGCCAGCAGCTCTCTAGGCACCGTTTTAGAAAAACTGTTTTTT
CASSSLGTVLEKLFF
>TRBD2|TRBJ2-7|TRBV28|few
TGTGCCAGCAGTTTTCCCGGGACTAGCTTCTCCTACGAGCAGTACTTC
CASSFPGTSFSYEQYF
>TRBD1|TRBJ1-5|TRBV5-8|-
TGTGCCAGCAGCTTGGATCGGGTAGACAGGGCGGTCTCAAATCAGCCCCAGCATTTT
CASSLDRVDRAVSNQPQHF
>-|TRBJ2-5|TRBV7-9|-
TGTGCCACCCCTCAAGGGGCCTCCCAAGAGACCCAGTACTTC
CATPQGASQETQYF
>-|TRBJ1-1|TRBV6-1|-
TGTGCCAGCAACAGCTTATCTGAAGCTTTCTTT
CASNSLSEAFF
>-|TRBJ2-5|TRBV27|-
TGTGCCAGCAGTTTCCAGGGCGCTGAGACCCAGTACTTC
CASSFQGAETQYF
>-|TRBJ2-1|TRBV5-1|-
TGCGCCAGCAGCTTGGTCGGTCAGGGCATCAACAATGAGCAGTTCTTC
CASSLVGQGINNEQFF
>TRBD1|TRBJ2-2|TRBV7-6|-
TGTGCCAGCAGTCCTGGGACAGCGAACACCGGGGAGCTGTTTTTT
CASSPGTANTGELFF
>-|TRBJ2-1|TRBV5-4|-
TGTGCCAGCAGCTTGGCCCTCGGGGTGACGAATGAGCAGTTCTTC
CASSLALGVTNEQFF
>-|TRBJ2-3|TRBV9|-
TGTGCCAGCAGCGTAGGAGGGGGGGCTCGCACAGATACGCAGTATTTT
CASSVGGGARTDTQYF
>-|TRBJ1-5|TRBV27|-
TGTGCCAGCAGTTCTTCAGGGATCAATCAGCCCCAGCATTTT
CASSSSGINQPQHF
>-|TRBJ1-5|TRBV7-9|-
TGTGCCAGCAGCTTAGCAGGGGATCAGCCCCAGCATTTT
CASSLAGDQPQHF
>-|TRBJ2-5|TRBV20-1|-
TGCAGTCCAGGAGGGGAAGAGACCCAGTACTTC
CSPGGEETQYF
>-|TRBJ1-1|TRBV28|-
TGTGCCAGCATAGACGAGAGAGAGGCTCAAGCTTTCTTT
CASIDEREAQAFF
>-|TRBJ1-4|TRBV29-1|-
TGCAGCGTCCGGACGGGATATGAAAAACTGTTTTTT
CSVRTGYEKLFF
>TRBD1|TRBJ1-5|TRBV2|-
TGTGCCAGCAGTGGGGGACAGGGGGCATTTCAGCCCCAGCATTTT
CASSGGQGAFQPQHF
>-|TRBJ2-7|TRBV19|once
TGTGCCAGTAGTATCGGAGGGGCCTCCTACGAGCAGTACTTC
CASSIGGASYEQYF
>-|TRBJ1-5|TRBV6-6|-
TGTGCCAGCAGTAAGACAGCCGGGCCCCAGCATTTT
CASSKTAGPQHF
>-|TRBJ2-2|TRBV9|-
TGTGCCAGCAGCGTAGACAGGGTCGGGCCCGGGGAGCTGTTTTTT
CASSVDRVGPGELFF
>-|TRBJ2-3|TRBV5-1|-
TGCGCCAGCAGCTTGGTGGGGGCGGTAGATACGCAGTATTTT
CASSLVGAVDTQYF
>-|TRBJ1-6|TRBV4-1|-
TGCGCCAGCAGCCCACGACAGACAAATTCACCCCTCCACTTT
CASSPRQTNSPLHF
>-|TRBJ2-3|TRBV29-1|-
TGCAGCGTTGTGGGTCAGGTTGGTTGGAACACAGATACGCAGTATTTT
CSVVGQVGWNTDTQYF
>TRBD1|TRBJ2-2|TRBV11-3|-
TGTGCCAGCAGCTTCGTGGGGACAGCGAACACCGGGGAGCTGTTTTTT
CASSFVGTANTGELFF
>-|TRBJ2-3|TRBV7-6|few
TGTGCCAGCAGGGCTAGCACAGATACGCAGTATTTT
CASRASTDTQYF
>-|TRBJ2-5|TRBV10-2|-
TGCGCCAGCAGTGAGTCGAAGGAGCAAGAGACCCAGTACTTC
CASSESKEQETQYF
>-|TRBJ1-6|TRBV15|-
TGTGCCACCAGCAGAGATCGACGGGATTCACCCCTCCACTTT
CATSRDRRDSPLHF